Listed below are T cell receptor beta chains from one sample, sequenced in a study of T cells in Graves' hyperthyroidism and ophthalmopathy. One entry per CDR3 protein, called by TCRdb with MiXCR from the multiplex PCR reads. The repertoire holds over 350,000 distinct CDR3 sequences, with around a sixth as singletons. The material sequenced was blood. The receptors come from a man younger than 35 with Graves' ophthalmopathy. CDR3s include the opening cysteine and the closing phenylalanine or tryptophan. The order of the fields is V gene, clone size, D gene, J gene, CDR3 protein, CDR3 DNA. D genes are given only for firm matches. The size entry is marked missing in some rows and otherwise reads once, few, many or a size class.

TRBV6-1	few	NA	TRBJ1-2	CASTHNPGDGYGYTF	TGTGCCAGCACCCACAATCCGGGGGATGGCTATGGCTACACCTTC
TRBV28	NA	NA	TRBJ2-7	CASSPAGAIYEQYF	TGTGCCAGCAGCCCAGCCGGGGCCATATACGAGCAGTACTTC
TRBV18	many	NA	TRBJ1-1	CASSLTEDTEAFF	TGTGCCAGCTCACTGACAGAGGACACTGAAGCTTTCTTT
TRBV11-2	many	NA	TRBJ2-3	CASSLRPVGMGTDTQYF	TGTGCCAGCAGCTTGCGTCCCGTGGGTATGGGCACAGATACGCAGTATTTT
TRBV28	many	TRBD1	TRBJ2-7	CASPKTGESSYEQYF	TGTGCCAGCCCAAAGACAGGGGAGAGCTCCTACGAGCAGTACTTC
TRBV28	many	TRBD1	TRBJ1-5	CASSLRGLGDQPQHF	TGTGCCAGCAGTTTGAGGGGGCTCGGAGATCAGCCCCAGCATTTT
TRBV7-3	NA	NA	TRBJ1-2	CASSPDGSLGGYTF	TGTGCCAGCAGCCCGGACGGGAGTCTGGGTGGCTACACCTTC
TRBV6-4	many	NA	TRBJ2-2	CASSAVADTGELFF	TGTGCCAGCAGTGCCGTAGCGGACACCGGGGAGCTGTTTTTT
TRBV12-3/TRBV12-4	many	NA	TRBJ2-1	CASTRRGPHNEQFF	TGTGCCAGCACCAGGCGGGGGCCCCACAATGAGCAGTTCTTC
TRBV19	NA	TRBD1	TRBJ1-2	CASSDRWDSYGYTF	TGTGCCAGTAGCGACCGTTGGGACAGCTATGGCTACACCTTC
TRBV7-6	NA	NA	TRBJ2-5	CASSQGLRAAQYF	TGTGCCAGCAGCCAGGGCCTCCGCGCAGCTCAGTACTTC
TRBV12-3/TRBV12-4	NA	TRBD2	TRBJ2-1	CASSLGSGGALFSSYNEQFF	TGTGCCAGCAGTCTTGGTAGCGGGGGGGCCCTTTTTAGCTCCTACAATGAGCAGTTCTTC
TRBV12-3/TRBV12-4	many	NA	TRBJ2-3	CASSNGQAGSQYF	TGTGCCAGCAGTAATGGTCAAGCGGGCTCGCAGTATTTT
TRBV3-1	NA	TRBD1	TRBJ1-2	CASSQEGQLVYGYTF	TGTGCCAGCAGCCAAGAGGGACAGCTGGTCTATGGCTACACCTTC
TRBV10-3	many	NA	TRBJ1-1	CAISGDTEAFF	TGTGCCATCAGTGGGGACACTGAAGCTTTCTTT
TRBV7-3	NA	TRBD2	TRBJ2-2	CASSSSGLAGARGTGELFF	TGTGCCAGCAGCTCAAGCGGACTAGCGGGGGCCCGGGGCACCGGGGAGCTGTTTTTT
TRBV5-5	many	NA	TRBJ2-5	CASSLRAQGQETQYF	TGTGCCAGCAGCTTGCGGGCCCAGGGTCAAGAGACCCAGTACTTC
TRBV7-9	many	TRBD1	TRBJ2-1	CASSLGTVYNEQFF	TGTGCCAGCAGCTTGGGGACAGTTTACAATGAGCAGTTCTTC
TRBV6-1	few	TRBD1	TRBJ1-4	CASSEVGGQLNEKLFF	TGTGCCAGCAGTGAAGTGGGGGGACAGCTCAATGAAAAACTGTTTTTT
TRBV28	many	NA	TRBJ1-1	CASRPGTVPPEAFF	TGTGCCAGCAGACCCGGGACTGTCCCCCCTGAAGCTTTCTTT
TRBV19	once	TRBD2	TRBJ2-1	CASSIIGLAGSYNEQFF	TGTGCCAGTAGTATTATCGGACTAGCGGGCTCCTACAATGAGCAGTTCTTC
TRBV10-2	NA	TRBD1	TRBJ1-4	CASSELPGQGDEKLFF	TGCGCCAGCAGTGAGCTGCCCGGACAGGGGGATGAAAAACTGTTTTTT
TRBV11-2	NA	NA	TRBJ2-1	CASSLAGTYSYEQFF	TGTGCCAGCAGCTTAGCCGGGACTTACTCCTATGAGCAGTTCTTC
TRBV28	few	NA	TRBJ2-7	CASSFGGGPLYEQYF	TGTGCCAGCAGTTTCGGTGGGGGGCCTCTATACGAGCAGTACTTC
TRBV10-1	NA	NA	TRBJ2-1	CASSKDSSSYNEQFF	TGCGCCAGCAGTAAGGACTCGAGCTCCTACAATGAGCAGTTCTTC
TRBV27	few	NA	TRBJ1-1	CASSLSVQLEAFF	TGTGCCAGCAGTTTATCGGTACAGCTTGAAGCTTTCTTT
TRBV19	few	NA	TRBJ1-5	CASSNGAMGNQPQHF	TGTGCCAGTAGTAACGGGGCGATGGGCAATCAGCCCCAGCATTTT
TRBV2	few	TRBD1	TRBJ1-1	CASSAHRDRGLVTEAFF	TGTGCCAGCAGCGCCCACCGGGACAGGGGGCTAGTCACTGAAGCTTTCTTT
TRBV20-1	NA	NA	TRBJ1-2	CSSPGGGAKGYTF	TGCAGTTCTCCGGGGGGGGGGGCAAAAGGCTACACCTTC
TRBV24-1	many	NA	TRBJ2-3	CATSDFGAITDTQYF	TGTGCCACCAGTGATTTCGGAGCGATCACAGATACGCAGTATTTT
TRBV7-9	many	NA	TRBJ1-1	CASSPQGVTEAFF	TGTGCCAGCAGCCCCCAGGGAGTCACTGAAGCTTTCTTT
TRBV7-9	many	NA	TRBJ1-2	CASGSEVPYGYTF	TGTGCCAGCGGGTCGGAGGTCCCCTATGGCTACACCTTC
TRBV12-3/TRBV12-4	many	TRBD2	TRBJ2-1	CASSSRTSGGADEQFF	TGTGCCAGCAGTTCGAGGACTAGCGGGGGGGCCGATGAGCAGTTCTTC
TRBV12-3/TRBV12-4	many	NA	TRBJ1-3	CASRPRGGASGNTIYF	TGTGCCAGCAGACCAAGGGGAGGGGCGAGTGGAAACACCATATATTTT
TRBV12-3/TRBV12-4	few	NA	TRBJ1-4	CASSRDPTMEELFF	TGTGCCAGCAGCCGGGACCCGACCATGGAAGAACTGTTTTTT
TRBV5-8	many	NA	TRBJ2-3	CASSPGVSHSTDTQYF	TGTGCCAGCAGCCCGGGAGTTTCCCATAGCACAGATACGCAGTATTTT
TRBV2	many	TRBD1	TRBJ1-5	CASSDQGAGQPQHF	TGTGCCAGCAGTGATCAGGGGGCGGGTCAGCCCCAGCATTTT
TRBV20-1	many	NA	TRBJ1-5	CSASGSNQPQHF	TGCAGTGCTAGTGGCAGCAATCAGCCCCAGCATTTT
TRBV7-6	many	NA	TRBJ2-7	CASSLSGDSVNEQYF	TGTGCCAGCAGCTTATCAGGGGATAGTGTGAACGAGCAGTACTTC
TRBV29-1	many	NA	TRBJ1-1	CSVTPRLGTEAFF	TGCAGCGTTACTCCTCGTTTGGGAACTGAAGCTTTCTTT
TRBV19	many	NA	TRBJ1-5	CASSLGPGRNQPQHF	TGTGCCAGTAGTCTGGGGCCGGGCCGCAATCAGCCCCAGCATTTT
TRBV3-1	few	NA	TRBJ1-6	CASRTIQSSYNSPLHF	TGTGCCAGCAGAACGATCCAGAGCTCCTATAATTCACCCCTCCACTTT
TRBV11-2	NA	NA	TRBJ2-3	CASSPGWGRTDTQYF	TGTGCCAGCAGCCCAGGGTGGGGGCGCACAGATACGCAGTATTTT
TRBV28	many	TRBD1	TRBJ1-5	CASSSRGKYSNQPQHF	TGTGCCAGCAGTTCCAGGGGGAAATATAGCAATCAGCCCCAGCATTTT
TRBV2	many	NA	TRBJ2-1	CASSEAAGNNEQFF	TGTGCCAGCAGTGAAGCGGCTGGGAACAATGAGCAGTTCTTC
TRBV27	many	NA	TRBJ2-7	CASSLARAGTYEQYF	TGTGCCAGCAGTTTGGCCCGGGCTGGGACCTACGAGCAGTACTTC